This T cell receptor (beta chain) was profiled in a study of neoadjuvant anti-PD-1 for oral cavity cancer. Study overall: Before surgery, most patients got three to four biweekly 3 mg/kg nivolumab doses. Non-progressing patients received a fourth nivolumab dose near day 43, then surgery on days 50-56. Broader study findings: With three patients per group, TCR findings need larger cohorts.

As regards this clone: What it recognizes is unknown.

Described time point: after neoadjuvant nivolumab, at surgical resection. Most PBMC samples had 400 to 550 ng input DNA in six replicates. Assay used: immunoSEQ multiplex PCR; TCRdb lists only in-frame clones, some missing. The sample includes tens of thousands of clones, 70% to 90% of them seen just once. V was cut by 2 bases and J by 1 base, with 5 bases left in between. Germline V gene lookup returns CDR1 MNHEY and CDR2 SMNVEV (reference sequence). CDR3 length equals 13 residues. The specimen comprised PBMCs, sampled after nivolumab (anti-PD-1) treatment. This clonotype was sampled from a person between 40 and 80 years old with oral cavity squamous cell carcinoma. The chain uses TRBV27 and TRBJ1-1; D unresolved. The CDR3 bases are TGTGCCAGCAGTTTACTCAGGAACACTGAAGCTTTCTTT. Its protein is CASSLLRNTEAFF.